Shown below are 18 T cell receptor beta chains from a single sample sequenced in a study of beta chain features in type 1 diabetes. The investigators reverse transcribed all of the isolated RNA, so they sequenced expressed TCRB transcripts. Clones were sequenced by immunoSEQ multiplex PCR, and TCRdb holds only the in-frame ones, with some missing. The sample lists 130,000 to 150,000 clones; about 8.7% were seen once. The sequencing sample was made of central memory CD4+ T cells from blood. These receptors were obtained from a man between 18 and 35 years old in good health.

This clone appeared a few times. The V gene is TRBV2, the J gene TRBJ2-7, with TRBD1 as a possible D gene (5 bases). With 5 bases removed from V and 3 bases from J, the gap between germline ends came to 11 bases. Germline loops: CDR1 SNHLY, CDR2 FYNNEI. CDR3 length equals 13 residues. CDR3 bases: TGTGCCAGCAGTCCGGGCGGACACTACGAGCAGTACTTC. It codes for CASSPGGHYEQYF.

The rearrangement joins TRBV4-1 to TRBJ2-6, with D perhaps TRBD2 (5 bases). V was shortened by 0 bases and J by 2 bases, with 8 bases between the two germline ends. Germline V lookup: CDR1 MGHRA, CDR2 YSYEKL. The CDR3 runs to 16 residues. The CDR3 loop reads CASSQEAGAGANVLTF. The CDR3 DNA reads as TGCGCCAGCAGCCAAGAGGCCGGGGCTGGGGCCAACGTCCTGACTTTC.

This clone was recorded once. The V call is TRBV12-5, the J call TRBJ1-5; TRBD1 agrees at 8 bases. Germline V lookup: CDR1 LGHNT, CDR2 FRNRAP. V shed 9 bases and J 0 bases; nucleotides not matched to a gene: 10. This CDR3 contains 16 residues. The CDR3 loop reads CASFKQGGFSNQPQHF. The CDR3 coding sequence is TGTGCTAGCTTTAAACAGGGGGGGTTTAGCAATCAGCCCCAGCATTTT.

The sample holds many counts of this clone. The rearrangement joins TRBV7-9 to TRBJ2-3; D call uncertain. Germline loops: CDR1 SEHNR, CDR2 FQNEAQ (reference sequence). V shed 1 base and J shed 1 base, with 6 bases lying between them. This CDR3 is 14 amino acids long. The CDR3 sequence is CASSLVSGTDTQYF. In nucleotides, the CDR3 is TGTGCCAGCAGCTTAGTGAGCGGCACAGATACGCAGTATTTT.

This clone was detected a few times. The rearrangement uses TRBV11-2 and TRBJ1-4; 7 positions agree with TRBD1. The germline gives CDR1 SGHAT, CDR2 FQNNGV. The CDR3 is 16 amino acids. V lost 1 base, J lost 7 bases, and 9 bases stayed unmatched. CDR3 residues: CASSLGVGQPREKLFF. The CDR3 DNA is TGTGCCAGCAGCTTAGGTGTGGGACAGCCGCGTGAAAAACTGTTTTTT.

The V and J genes are TRBV20-1 and TRBJ2-5; TRBD1 aligns across 7 bases. The germline CDR1 and CDR2 sequences are DFQATT and SNEGSKA (reference sequence). The V gene end was trimmed by 6 bases and the J gene end by 5 bases; junction bases not matched to a gene: 0. CDR3 length: 10 residues. CDR3 sequence: CSARGETQYF. In DNA form, the CDR3 reads TGCAGTGCCAGGGGGGAGACCCAGTACTTC.

The chain carries TRBV5-1 and TRBJ2-1; D is uncertain. Trimming took 1 base from V and 8 from J, leaving 13 bases between them. The CDR3 has 14 amino acids. Germline lookup yields CDR1 SGHRS and CDR2 YFSETQ. The CDR3 reads CASSLFGAVHEQFF. The CDR3 region has the DNA TGCGCCAGCAGCTTGTTTGGCGCGGTCCATGAGCAGTTCTTC.

This clone was observed a handful of times. CDR3 protein: CASSRTRQGSPLHF. CDR3 DNA sequence: TGTGCCAGCAGCAGGACACGACAGGGATCACCCCTCCACTTT. The rearrangement joins TRBV6-5 to TRBJ1-6, with 7 bases matching TRBD1. The J segment lost 10 bases and the V segment lost 6 bases, leaving 9 bases of the junction unmatched. This CDR3 region has 14 residues. The germline V gene has CDR1 MNHEY and CDR2 SVGAGI.

The chain uses TRBV6-1 and TRBJ2-7, with D perhaps matching TRBD1 (6 bases). The CDR3 loop spans 14 amino acids. Germline assignment: CDR1 MNHNS and CDR2 SASEGT. Trimming took 7 bases from V and 6 from J, leaving 19 bases between them. The CDR3 coding sequence is TGTGCCAGCATGAGGGACACGGGGCGGGCCGAGCAGTACTTC. Translating gives CASMRDTGRAEQYF.

In regard to this clone: Distinct nucleotide sequences in the sample also encode this CDR3. J is TRBJ2-5 and V is TRBV7-6; D is uncertain. V lost 3 bases and J lost 1, with 6 bases in between. The CDR3 extends over 13 amino acids. The germline V gene encodes CDR1 SGHVS and CDR2 FNYEAQ. CDR3 in amino acids: CASSFGRQETQYF. In DNA form, the CDR3 reads TGTGCCAGCAGCTTTGGGCGCCAAGAGACCCAGTACTTC. Full variable domain (missing parts from reference TRBV7-6 and TRBJ2-5): GAGVSQSPRYKVTKRGQDVALRCDPISGHVSLYWYRQALGQGPEFLTYFNYEAQQDKSGLPNDRFSAERPEGSISTLTIQRTEQRDSAMYRCASSFGRQETQYFGPGTRLLVL.

There are a few counts of this clone. The chain couples TRBV5-4 to TRBJ2-3; D possibly corresponds to TRBD1 (5 bases). Per germline, CDR1 SGHNT and CDR2 YYREEE (reference sequence). Trimming left V 1 base short and J 0 bases short, with 9 bases between. The CDR3 sequence is 15 residues long. CDR3: CASSLSQGSTDTQYF. The CDR3, as DNA: TGTGCCAGCAGCTTGTCCCAGGGAAGCACAGATACGCAGTATTTT. Based on the CDR3 plus reference TRBV5-4 and TRBJ2-3, the full variable domain is ETGVTQSPTHLIKTRGQQVTLRCSSQSGHNTVSWYQQALGQGPQFIFQYYREEENGRGNFPPRFSGLQFPNYSSELNVNALELDDSALYLCASSLSQGSTDTQYFGPGTRLTVL.

In its sample, this clone was seen a few times. This chain joins TRBV7-6 and TRBJ2-3; D is perhaps TRBD2 (6 bases). There are 14 residues in the CDR3. Deletions cut 5 bases from V and 4 bases from J, with 13 bases between. CDR1 is SGHVS and CDR2 is FNYEAQ in the germline V gene. CDR3 amino acids: CASSPRTTADTQYF. CDR3 bases: TGTGCCAGCAGCCCCAGGACTACTGCAGATACGCAGTATTTT.

This sequence joins TRBV11-2 and TRBJ2-2; perhaps TRBD1 as D (7 bases). Germline CDR1 and CDR2: SGHAT and FQNNGV. Trimming shortened V by 5 bases and J by 6 bases, and 16 bases separated the two germline ends. This CDR3 spans 15 amino acids. CDR3 protein: CASSRNGGGAGELFF. The CDR3 coding sequence is TGTGCCAGCAGCCGAAACGGAGGGGGCGCCGGGGAGCTGTTTTTT.

The sample holds a few counts of this clone. CDR3 DNA: TGTGCCATCAGTGTGCCCCGGACTAGCGGGGGGTTTGGTGAGCAGTTCTTC. It codes for CAISVPRTSGGFGEQFF. The chain has TRBV10-3 and TRBJ2-1, with TRBD2 identical over 14 bases. Trimming took 4 bases from V and 9 from J; bases not matched to a gene: 11. Germline loops: CDR1 ENHRY, CDR2 SYGVKD. This CDR3 is built from 17 residues.

This clone was recorded a few times. The chain has TRBV7-9 and TRBJ2-1, with TRBD1 matching over 10 bases. From germline, CDR1 is SEHNR and CDR2 FQNEAQ (reference sequence). The J segment lost 8 bases and the V segment lost 5 bases, leaving 6 bases of the junction unmatched. The CDR3 has 14 amino acids. In DNA form, the CDR3 reads TGTGCCAGCAGCCTGCGACAGGGGGCATATGAGCAGTTCTTC. As protein: CASSLRQGAYEQFF.

This clone was seen more than once but under ten times. The V call is TRBV5-1, the J call TRBJ2-2, with D possibly being TRBD1 (6 bases). The germline gives CDR1 SGHRS, CDR2 YFSETQ. With 6 bases removed from V and 0 bases from J, the gap between germline ends came to 12 bases. The CDR3 length is 15 residues. The CDR3 DNA reads as TGCGCCAGCATTCCGGACAGCGCGAACACCGGGGAGCTGTTTTTT. Amino acids: CASIPDSANTGELFF. Looking up the rest from reference TRBV5-1 and TRBJ2-2 gives the full variable domain: KAGVTQTPRYLIKTRGQQVTLSCSPISGHRSVSWYQQTPGQGLQFLFEYFSETQRNKGNFPGRFSGRQFSNSRSEMNVSTLELGDSALYLCASIPDSANTGELFFGEGSRLTVL.

This clone has more than one count but fewer than ten. This chain uses TRBV6-1 with TRBJ2-1; 11 bases map to TRBD2. The J segment lost 7 bases and the V segment lost 3 bases, leaving 8 bases of the junction unmatched. The germline CDR1 and CDR2 sequences are MNHNS and SASEGT. The CDR3 sequence is 16 residues long. In DNA form, the CDR3 reads TGTGCCAGCAGTGAGCTAGCGGGGGGCAAGTCGAATGAGCAGTTCTTC. Amino acid sequence: CASSELAGGKSNEQFF.

The table lists this clone with a few counts. The chain carries TRBV11-2 and TRBJ1-1; D is perhaps TRBD1 (6 bases). Trimming pared 1 base from V and 1 base from J, leaving 7 bases between. Germline-derived CDR1 and CDR2 are SGHAT and FQNNGV. There are 14 residues in the CDR3. The CDR3 sequence: CASSLGTANTEAFF. In nucleotides, the CDR3 is TGTGCCAGCAGCTTAGGGACAGCGAACACTGAAGCTTTCTTT.